This T cell receptor beta chain was recorded in a study of OX40 agonist ivuxolimab in advanced cancers. Study overall: The mean age was approximately 60 years, ranging from about 23 to 85, with around four fifths of participants male. The study reported partial responses in three patients: one hepatocellular carcinoma, two cutaneous melanoma. Study observations and caveats: Within 6 weeks, CD4+ and CD8+ blood T cells expanded clonally at 0.1 to 3.0 mg/kg. CD4+ T cells averaged fewer expanded clones than CD8+ T cells.

For this clone: Its antigen remains unknown.

Profiled with immunoSEQ multiplex PCR; TCRdb holds only in-frame clones, not every one. Of about 78,000 clones listed, approximately 80% are singletons. The CDR3 runs 15 residues. Germline V gene sequence: CDR1 SGHTA, CDR2 FQGNSA. Trimming stripped 1 base from V and 3 bases from J, with 10 bases between. This TCR derives from an adult with an advanced solid tumor such as melanoma, head and neck, liver or kidney cancer. This chain links TRBV7-2 with TRBJ1-5; D is undetermined. Sequenced here: CD4+ or CD8+ T cells sorted from blood, sampled in a trial of the OX40 agonist ivuxolimab. CDR3 sequence (DNA): TGTGCCAGCAGCTTAGAAGGTCAGTTCAATCAGCCCCAGCATTTT. Amino acid sequence: CASSLEGQFNQPQHF.